One and the same sample provided the 27 T cell receptor beta chains below, sequenced in a study of OX40 agonist ivuxolimab in advanced cancers. The protocol was immunoSEQ multiplex PCR, while the TCRdb copy is restricted to in-frame clones and leaves out a portion. This sample has 60,000 or so clones, with 65% to 85% found just once. The material was CD4+ or CD8+ T cells sorted from blood, obtained in a trial of the OX40 agonist ivuxolimab. These receptors all stem from an adult with an advanced solid tumor such as melanoma, head and neck, liver or kidney cancer.

This clone appeared a single time. The chain joins TRBV28 to TRBJ2-2; D may be TRBD1 or TRBD2 (6 bases each). Trimming stripped 2 bases from V and 7 bases from J, with 17 bases between. Germline CDR1 is MDHEN and CDR2 is SYDVKM. The CDR3 spans 16 residues. The CDR3 bases are TGTGCCAGCAGTTTAATGGGGGGCGCGGTTGACGGGGAGCTGTTTTTT. The encoded protein is CASSLMGGAVDGELFF. Drawing the rest from reference TRBV28 and TRBJ2-2, the complete variable domain is DVKVTQSSRYLVKRTGEKVFLECVQDMDHENMFWYRQDPGLGLRLIYFSYDVKMKEKGDIPEGYSVSREKKERFSLILESASTNQTSMYLCASSLMGGAVDGELFFGEGSRLTVL.

V usage is TRBV28 and J usage is TRBJ1-1; tentative D call: TRBD1 (6 bases). The CDR3 is 14 amino acids. The germline V gene has CDR1 MDHEN and CDR2 SYDVKM. The V and J ends lost 3 bases and 5 bases respectively, with 13 bases between them. The CDR3 DNA follows: TGTGCCAGCAGTTTCCGGGGGGGGCTGACTGAAGCTTTCTTT. Translating it yields CASSFRGGLTEAFF.

The CDR3, as DNA: TGTGCCAGCAGTGTCACAGGGGGCAGAAATTCACCCCTCCACTTT. Amino acids: CASSVTGGRNSPLHF. J is TRBJ1-6 and V is TRBV28; 9 bases are shared with TRBD1. CDR3 length: 15 residues. The V segment lost 5 bases and the J segment 7 bases; nucleotides outside the gene matches: 6. The V gene's germline CDR1 is MDHEN and CDR2 SYDVKM.

This chain joins TRBV18 and TRBJ2-7, with D perhaps TRBD1 (5 bases). In germline, CDR1 is KGHSH, CDR2 LQKENI. The CDR3 is made up of 13 amino acids. V lost 3 bases and J 2 bases, leaving 8 bases between the germline ends. CDR3 in amino acids: CASSPRGPYEQYF. In DNA form, the CDR3 reads TGTGCCAGCTCACCTAGGGGCCCCTACGAGCAGTACTTC.

This chain uses TRBV7-6 with TRBJ1-1; D not resolved. The CDR3 contains 14 residues. V gave up 7 bases and J gave up 0 bases, with 12 bases separating them. Germline V gene lookup returns CDR1 SGHVS and CDR2 FNYEAQ. The CDR3: CASKKEHLNTEAFF. As DNA, the CDR3 is TGTGCCAGCAAAAAGGAACACTTGAACACTGAAGCTTTCTTT.

The chain employs TRBV4-1 and TRBJ2-7; D perhaps matches TRBD2 (6 bases). CDR1 is MGHRA, CDR2 YSYEKL, per germline. Trimming pared 1 base from V and 4 bases from J, leaving 23 bases between. The CDR3 extends over 18 amino acids. The CDR3 DNA follows: TGCGCCAGCAGCCAAGCATCGGGGTCGGGACTCCCCGGGTACGAGCAGTACTTC. Translation: CASSQASGSGLPGYEQYF.

This rearrangement joins TRBV28 to TRBJ1-2; D possibly corresponds to TRBD1 (6 bases). The CDR3 contains 13 residues. Trimming stripped 10 bases from V and 8 bases from J, with 20 bases between. The germline gives CDR1 MDHEN, CDR2 SYDVKM. In DNA, the CDR3 is TGTGCCACCCTTCTTTCGGGGGCGAGCGGCTACACCTTC. Protein product: CATLLSGASGYTF.

The chain joins TRBV14 to TRBJ1-6; 8 bases are a match to TRBD1. CDR3 size: 13 residues. Germline V gene lookup returns CDR1 SGHDN and CDR2 FVKESK. V lost 4 bases and J lost 11; bases outside the gene matches: 4. This chain's CDR3 is CASSPRTGPPLHF. CDR3 DNA: TGTGCCAGCAGCCCCCGGACAGGGCCACCCCTCCACTTT.

The J gene is TRBJ2-1, the V gene TRBV9, with D unresolved. V was pared by 0 bases and J by 3 bases, with 4 bases between. The CDR3 consists of 13 residues. The V gene's germline CDR1 is SGDLS and CDR2 YYNGEE. The CDR3 bases are TGTGCCAGCAGCGTAGCCATCTACAATGAGCAGTTCTTC. Amino acid sequence: CASSVAIYNEQFF.

This chain links TRBV28 with TRBJ1-2; D possibly corresponds to TRBD1 (5 bases). V shed 2 bases and J shed 6 bases, with 7 bases lying between them. The CDR3 is 12 residues long. The germline CDR1 and CDR2 sequences are MDHEN and SYDVKM. CDR3 protein: CASSLEGHGYTF. The DNA of the CDR3 is TGTGCCAGCAGTTTAGAGGGGCATGGCTACACCTTC.

This clone was seen only once. V usage is TRBV2 and J usage is TRBJ2-5; TRBD1 aligns across 9 bases. Per germline, CDR1 SNHLY and CDR2 FYNNEI. With V trimmed by 5 bases and J by 1 base, 14 bases remained unmatched. The CDR3 consists of 18 residues. Written as DNA, the CDR3 is TGTGCCAGCAGTCGCTCCGGGACAGGGATTAAGTCCCAAGAGACCCAGTACTTC. It is translated as CASSRSGTGIKSQETQYF.

This clone was found once. As DNA, the CDR3 is TGTGCCAGCAGCTTTCCACACGACAGGGTCAATGAGCAGTTCTTC. Translation gives CASSFPHDRVNEQFF. The chain is built from TRBV11-2 and TRBJ2-1, with 7 bases identical to TRBD1. The V gene end was trimmed by 3 bases and the J gene end by 6 bases; junction bases not matched to a gene: 8. Germline CDR1 reads SGHAT; CDR2 reads FQNNGV. The CDR3 is made up of 15 amino acids. Full variable domain (outside the CDR3, taken from reference TRBV11-2 and TRBJ2-1): EAGVAQSPRYKIIEKRQSVAFWCNPISGHATLYWYQQILGQGPKLLIQFQNNGVVDDSQLPKDRFSAERLKGVDSTLKIQPAKLEDSAVYLCASSFPHDRVNEQFFGPGTRLTVL.

The V call is TRBV7-9, the J call TRBJ1-4, with TRBD1 identical over 9 bases. The germline V gene has CDR1 SEHNR and CDR2 FQNEAQ (reference sequence). The CDR3 has 15 residues. Trimming took 5 bases from V and 6 from J; bases not matched to a gene: 7. Written as DNA, the CDR3 is TGTGCCAGCAGCCGAACCGGGACAGGGTATGAAAAACTGTTTTTT. It encodes CASSRTGTGYEKLFF.

This chain joins TRBV6-1 and TRBJ1-4; possibly TRBD1 for D (5 bases). Per germline, CDR1 MNHNS and CDR2 SASEGT. This CDR3 region has 12 residues. V was clipped by 7 bases and J by 8 bases, with 11 bases between them. For the CDR3, the DNA is TGTGCCAGCACTGGCAGGGTCGAAAAACTGTTTTTT. Protein product: CASTGRVEKLFF.

This chain joins TRBV5-4 and TRBJ1-1, with D possibly being TRBD1 (5 bases). V was pared by 4 bases and J by 1 base, with 11 bases between. Germline V gene data show CDR1 as SGHNT and CDR2 as YYREEE (reference sequence). The CDR3 length is 14 residues. CDR3 sequence (DNA): TGTGCCAGCAGCCCCCGTACAGGGAACACTGAAGCTTTCTTT. This translates into CASSPRTGNTEAFF. The complete variable domain, with remaining parts taken from reference TRBV5-4 and TRBJ1-1, reads ETGVTQSPTHLIKTRGQQVTLRCSSQSGHNTVSWYQQALGQGPQFIFQYYREEENGRGNFPPRFSGLQFPNYSSELNVNALELDDSALYLCASSPRTGNTEAFFGQGTRLTVV.

The CDR3 DNA reads TGTGCCAGCACCGGGGACAGGTACGAGCAGTACTTC. It translates to CASTGDRYEQYF. The chain joins TRBV28 to TRBJ2-7, with 8 positions matching TRBD1. The CDR3 is made up of 12 amino acids. In germline, CDR1 is MDHEN, CDR2 SYDVKM. The trim removed 7 bases at V and 4 bases at J, leaving 3 bases unmatched. Full variable domain (rest looked up from reference TRBV28 and TRBJ2-7): DVKVTQSSRYLVKRTGEKVFLECVQDMDHENMFWYRQDPGLGLRLIYFSYDVKMKEKGDIPEGYSVSREKKERFSLILESASTNQTSMYLCASTGDRYEQYFGPGTRLTVT.

Details on this clone: Other DNA sequences in the sample encode the same CDR3. The chain couples TRBV29-1 to TRBJ2-1, with TRBD2 identical over 10 bases. Germline loops: CDR1 SQVTM, CDR2 ANQGSEA. J lost 7 bases, V lost 4 bases, and 7 bases had no gene match. The CDR3 totals 14 residues. CDR3 DNA sequence: TGCAGCGTTGGGTCGCTAGCGGGAGAGAATGAGCAGTTCTTC. Protein product: CSVGSLAGENEQFF.

The V and J genes are TRBV27 and TRBJ1-3; D unclear. Trimming removed 7 bases from V and 8 bases from J, with 9 bases in between. There are 11 residues in the CDR3. The germline gives CDR1 MNHEY, CDR2 SMNVEV (reference sequence). The CDR3 sequence is CASTPRDTIYF. CDR3 in DNA: TGTGCCAGCACCCCCCGGGACACCATATATTTT.

This clone showed up just a few times. The chain is built from TRBV10-3 and TRBJ1-2, with a weak D call TRBD1 (6 bases). This CDR3 contains 17 residues. The germline V gene has CDR1 ENHRY and CDR2 SYGVKD. V lost 0 bases and J 8 bases, leaving 22 bases between the germline ends. As DNA, the CDR3 is TGTGCCATCAGTGAGTCCCGCGGTCGCGGACAGAGGGGAGGCTACACCTTC. Translating gives CAISESRGRGQRGGYTF.

V usage is TRBV7-3 and J usage is TRBJ2-2; no clear D. Trimming shortened V by 4 bases and J by 1 base, and 10 bases separated the two germline ends. Per the germline V gene, CDR1 is SGHTA and CDR2 is FQGTGA. The CDR3 runs 15 residues. CDR3 sequence: CASSSISGNTGELFF. For the CDR3, the DNA is TGTGCCAGCAGCTCCATATCTGGGAACACCGGGGAGCTGTTTTTT.

This chain links TRBV2 with TRBJ2-3; no definite D call. The CDR3 runs 13 residues. V was clipped by 8 bases and J by 0 bases, with 9 bases between them. CDR1 SNHLY and CDR2 FYNNEI come from the germline V gene. The DNA for the CDR3 is TGTGCCAGCCCTTACTCAAGCACAGATACGCAGTATTTT. Protein product: CASPYSSTDTQYF.

This clone was found a few times. The V gene is TRBV5-8, the J gene TRBJ1-1, with no clear D. Trimming removed 0 bases from V and 4 bases from J, with 4 bases in between. CDR3 length: 12 residues. CDR1 is SGHTS, CDR2 YDEGEE, per germline. This chain's CDR3 is CASSLVATEAFF. In DNA, the CDR3 is TGTGCCAGCAGCTTGGTGGCCACTGAAGCTTTCTTT.

This clone was seen more than once but under ten times. This chain joins TRBV28 and TRBJ2-7; D is ambiguous. This CDR3 comprises 12 residues. The germline V and J ends were trimmed by 8 bases and 1 base, with 9 bases remaining between them. Germline V gives CDR1 MDHEN, CDR2 SYDVKM. The CDR3 DNA is TGTGCCAGCGCGACTGGGTCCTACGAGCAGTACTTC. Translated: CASATGSYEQYF.

The V and J genes are TRBV11-2 and TRBJ1-1; possible D gene TRBD1, 6 bases. Germline CDR1 and CDR2: SGHAT and FQNNGV. Trimming removed 5 bases from V and 4 bases from J, with 14 bases in between. The CDR3 contains 14 residues. The CDR3 loop is CASSPDRTSTEAFF. The CDR3 DNA sequence: TGTGCCAGCAGCCCAGACAGGACGTCCACTGAAGCTTTCTTT.

This clone was recorded only once. The chain carries TRBV7-9 and TRBJ2-7; 7 bases are shared with TRBD1. The CDR3 runs to 13 residues. CDR1 is SEHNR, CDR2 FQNEAQ, per germline (reference sequence). V shed 3 bases, J shed 3 bases, and the junction held 2 bases outside the gene matches. The CDR3: CASSFWDSYEQYF. The CDR3 coding sequence is TGTGCCAGCAGCTTCTGGGACAGCTACGAGCAGTACTTC.

This clone was seen a handful of times. This chain uses TRBV10-1 with TRBJ2-2; D not resolved. V lost 4 bases and J 0 bases, leaving 12 bases between the germline ends. In germline, CDR1 is WNHNN, CDR2 SYGVQD (reference sequence). The CDR3 loop spans 16 amino acids. CDR3 sequence reads: CASSAFISANTGELFF. The CDR3 DNA reads TGCGCCAGCAGTGCCTTTATCTCCGCGAACACCGGGGAGCTGTTTTTT.

The chain has TRBV10-3 and TRBJ2-1; D may be TRBD2 (6 bases). The germline V and J ends were trimmed by 6 bases and 2 bases, with 17 bases remaining between them. CDR1 ENHRY and CDR2 SYGVKD come from the germline V gene. The CDR3 loop spans 16 amino acids. DNA for the CDR3: TGTGCCATCAGCCCGTTTTGGGGGGAGACCTACAATGAGCAGTTCTTC. It translates to CAISPFWGETYNEQFF.